Each of the 29 T cell receptor beta chains below was sequenced from the same sample in a study of cytomegalovirus exposure and HLA in healthy donors. Vbeta (60) and Jbeta (13) primers were used in the PCR. Sequencing was performed with immunoSEQ multiplex PCR; in TCRdb, only in-frame clones are kept and a portion is missing. The sample holds about 270,000 clones, around two thirds seen once. Sequencing input: PBMCs. The receptors shown here come from a female donor in good health and CMV-seronegative.

Written as DNA, the CDR3 is TGCGCCAGCAGCTTACAACTCGGACTAGCGGGAGGGCCGAGGGGAGACGAGCAGTACTTC. This translates into CASSLQLGLAGGPRGDEQYF. The V call is TRBV5-1, the J call TRBJ2-7; 15 bases line up with TRBD2. V was clipped by 2 bases and J by 5 bases; unmatched bases: 17. The V gene's germline CDR1 is SGHRS and CDR2 YFSETQ. CDR3 length equals 20 residues.

The chain carries TRBV7-9 and TRBJ2-7; D uncertain. The V end lost 8 bases, the J end lost 2 bases, and 13 bases lay between the germline ends. The CDR3 contains 13 residues. Germline V CDR1 and CDR2: SEHNR, FQNEAQ (reference sequence). The CDR3 loop is CASGIGYTYEQYF. In nucleotides, the CDR3 is TGTGCCAGCGGTATCGGGTATACCTACGAGCAGTACTTC.

The chain combines TRBV9 with TRBJ2-4; D remains unclear. The CDR3 consists of 15 residues. The germline CDR1 and CDR2 sequences are SGDLS and YYNGEE. Trimming pared 4 bases from V and 0 bases from J, leaving 11 bases between. In DNA form, the CDR3 reads TGTGCCAGCAGCTCCGGTGAACTAGCCAAAAACATTCAGTACTTC. It codes for CASSSGELAKNIQYF.

This chain connects TRBV11-2 to TRBJ2-7; the match to TRBD1 covers 7 bases. J was trimmed by 2 bases and V by 8 bases; bases with no gene match: 3. The CDR3 extends over 12 amino acids. The germline V gene encodes CDR1 SGHAT and CDR2 FQNNGV. The CDR3 DNA sequence: TGTGCCAGCCGACAGGGACCCTACGAGCAGTACTTC. Translating it yields CASRQGPYEQYF.

In DNA, the CDR3 is TGTGCCAGTAGTTTCAGGGGGAACTATGGCTACACCTTC. Translated, it gives CASSFRGNYGYTF. The genes are TRBV19 and TRBJ1-2, with 7 bases matching TRBD1. With V trimmed by 5 bases and J by 2 bases, 2 bases remained unmatched. Germline CDR1 LNHDA, CDR2 SQIVND (reference sequence). This CDR3 spans 13 amino acids.

The rearrangement links TRBV14 to TRBJ1-1, with D perhaps TRBD1 (5 bases). V lost 6 bases, J lost 6 bases, and 17 bases lay in between. Germline V lookup: CDR1 SGHDN, CDR2 FVKESK. The CDR3 covers 14 residues. CDR3: CASSPSMGRAEAFF. The DNA for the CDR3 is TGTGCCAGCAGTCCCTCGATGGGGCGAGCTGAAGCTTTCTTT.

This clone was recorded only once. The chain couples TRBV14 to TRBJ2-5, with 9 nucleotides matching TRBD2. The J call may be in error: the DNA end matches TRBJ2-7 better. The CDR3 extends over 15 amino acids. The germline V gene has CDR1 SGHDN and CDR2 FVKESK. CDR3 region: CASSQVLAGDYEQYF. The CDR3 nucleotides are TGTGCCAGCAGCCAAGTGTTAGCGGGAGACTACGAGCAGTACTTC.

This sequence joins TRBV7-9 and TRBJ2-3; 14 bases map to TRBD2. Germline-derived CDR1 and CDR2 are SEHNR and FQNEAQ (reference sequence). The V and J ends lost 5 bases and 1 base, in that order; junction bases with no gene match: 11. This CDR3 region has 19 residues. The CDR3 is CASSPRLAGGDLGTDTQYF. The DNA of the CDR3 is TGTGCCAGCAGCCCCAGACTAGCGGGAGGGGATTTAGGCACAGATACGCAGTATTTT.

This clone has only a few counts. The V gene is TRBV4-1, the J gene TRBJ1-1; D call uncertain. The germline V gene encodes CDR1 MGHRA and CDR2 YSYEKL. V lost 5 bases to trimming and J lost 4 bases, with 17 bases between them. CDR3 length: 15 residues. In DNA form, the CDR3 reads TGCGCCAGCAGCTCTGGGCGGGGAAAACGCACTGAAGCTTTCTTT. This sequence encodes CASSSGRGKRTEAFF.

This clone occurred a few times. The rearrangement uses TRBV5-5 and TRBJ1-2; D is undetermined. Looked up from germline, CDR1 is SGHKS and CDR2 is YYEKEE (reference sequence). Trimming removed 2 bases at V and 4 bases at J, with 15 bases between. This CDR3 has 15 amino acids. CDR3 sequence reads: CASSFDVSASYGYTF. DNA of the CDR3: TGTGCCAGCAGCTTCGATGTCTCCGCGAGCTATGGCTACACCTTC. Full variable domain (outside the CDR3, taken from reference TRBV5-5 and TRBJ1-2): DAGVTQSPTHLIKTRGQQVTLRCSPISGHKSVSWYQQVLGQGPQFIFQYYEKEERGRGNFPDRFSARQFPNYSSELNVNALLLGDSALYLCASSFDVSASYGYTFGSGTRLTVV.

V usage is TRBV18 and J usage is TRBJ2-7; TRBD2 matches 9 bases. Looked up from germline, CDR1 is KGHSH and CDR2 is LQKENI. V dropped 1 base and J dropped 6; count of bases not matched to a gene: 7. The CDR3 covers 15 residues. CDR3 sequence: CASSPRREGWGEQYF. Written as DNA, the CDR3 is TGTGCCAGCTCACCACGGCGGGAGGGCTGGGGCGAGCAGTACTTC.

V gene TRBV28 combines with J gene TRBJ2-7; TRBD1 matches 10 bases. V shed 4 bases, J shed 6 bases, and the junction held 6 bases outside the gene matches. The CDR3 length is 14 residues. Germline V gives CDR1 MDHEN, CDR2 SYDVKM. The CDR3 loop is CASSSTGTGVEQYF. CDR3 sequence (DNA): TGTGCCAGCAGTTCCACCGGGACAGGGGTCGAGCAGTACTTC.

This clone was seen more than once but under ten times. The V call is TRBV28, the J call TRBJ1-2, with 10 nucleotides matching TRBD1. CDR3 size: 17 residues. Germline CDR1 is MDHEN and CDR2 is SYDVKM. Trimming took 1 base from V and 5 from J; bases not matched to a gene: 10. In DNA, the CDR3 is TGTGCCAGCAGTTTATTGGGCGGACAGGGGGAAGTTTATGGCTACACCTTC. The encoded protein is CASSLLGGQGEVYGYTF.

The chain joins TRBV7-2 to TRBJ2-1; TRBD1 is a possible D gene (5 bases). Germline V gene data show CDR1 as SGHTA and CDR2 as FQGNSA. This CDR3 is 16 amino acids long. Trimming removed 3 bases from V and 0 bases from J, with 12 bases in between. The CDR3 spells CASSLIRVSSYNEQFF. The CDR3 DNA sequence: TGTGCCAGCAGCTTGATCAGGGTGAGCTCCTACAATGAGCAGTTCTTC.

The rearrangement joins TRBV19 to TRBJ1-1; D gene ambiguous. Germline CDR1 reads LNHDA; CDR2 reads SQIVND (reference sequence). With 1 base removed from V and 0 bases from J, the gap between germline ends came to 12 bases. The CDR3 contains 16 residues. CDR3 loop: CASSIGTGILNTEAFF. The DNA of the CDR3 is TGTGCCAGTAGTATAGGGACCGGGATTTTGAACACTGAAGCTTTCTTT. Together with reference TRBV19 and TRBJ1-1, the CDR3 gives the full variable domain: DGGITQSPKYLFRKEGQNVTLSCEQNLNHDAMYWYRQDPGQGLRLIYYSQIVNDFQKGDIAEGYSVSREKKESFPLTVTSAQKNPTAFYLCASSIGTGILNTEAFFGQGTRLTVV.

The CDR3 loop reads CATSRGRETQYF. CDR3 bases: TGTGCCACCAGCAGGGGGCGGGAGACCCAGTACTTC. The chain employs TRBV15 and TRBJ2-5; D possibly corresponds to TRBD1 (5 bases). Germline loops: CDR1 LNHNV, CDR2 YYDKDF (reference sequence). Deletions cut 3 bases from V and 5 bases from J, with 7 bases between. CDR3 length: 12 amino acids.

This clone occurred a few times. The chain employs TRBV6-6 and TRBJ2-1; possible D gene TRBD2, 6 bases. Germline V gene lookup returns CDR1 MNHNY and CDR2 SVGAGI (reference sequence). V was shortened by 2 bases and J by 13 bases, with 15 bases between the two germline ends. There are 13 residues in the CDR3. CDR3: CASSYDLRESQFF. CDR3 sequence (DNA): TGTGCCAGCAGTTACGATCTACGGGAGAGCCAGTTCTTC.

This clone was recorded only once. The chain links TRBV6-5 to TRBJ2-1, with 7 bases identical to TRBD2. The CDR3 sequence is 15 residues long. V gave up 0 bases and J gave up 8 bases; unmatched junction bases: 7. CDR1 and CDR2 (germline): MNHEY, SVGAGI. In nucleotides, the CDR3 is TGTGCCAGCAGTTACTCGTGGGAGGGCCCCTATGAGCAGTTCTTC. This translates into CASSYSWEGPYEQFF.

This clone came up a few times. The chain joins TRBV30 to TRBJ1-2, with TRBD1 matching 10 bases. The length of the CDR3 is 14 residues. The junction had 8 bases not matched to a gene; V was cut back by 3 bases and J by 7 bases. Germline CDR1 reads GTSNPN; CDR2 reads SVGIG (reference sequence). The CDR3 DNA is TGTGCCTGGAGATGGACAGGGGGTAGCGGTGGCTACACCTTC. Translated, it gives CAWRWTGGSGGYTF.

The chain has TRBV5-8 and TRBJ2-6; D is possibly TRBD1 (5 bases). The CDR3 runs to 15 residues. CDR1 and CDR2 from the germline V gene are SGHTS and YDEGEE. Trimming took 10 bases from V and 1 from J, leaving 15 bases between them. CDR3 DNA: TGTGCCCCTGGACACCTAGGATCTGGGGCCAACGTCCTGACTTTC. Translated: CAPGHLGSGANVLTF.

DNA of the CDR3: TGCGCCAGCAGTGCGGGACAGGATAGCACAGATACGCAGTATTTT. Protein product: CASSAGQDSTDTQYF. This chain links TRBV10-1 with TRBJ2-3; 8 nucleotides line up with TRBD1. The CDR3 contains 15 residues. Trimming took 4 bases from V and 0 from J; bases not matched to a gene: 3. Germline loops: CDR1 WNHNN, CDR2 SYGVQD (reference sequence).

This chain uses TRBV5-4 with TRBJ2-1, with 9 bases identical to TRBD2. This CDR3 is 15 amino acids long. Trimming removed 0 bases from V and 4 bases from J; junction bases left unmatched: 2. Per the germline V gene, CDR1 is SGHNT and CDR2 is YYREEE (reference sequence). In DNA, the CDR3 is TGTGCCAGCAGCTTGGAGGCGGGAGGGTACAATGAGCAGTTCTTC. This translates into CASSLEAGGYNEQFF.

V gene TRBV5-1 combines with J gene TRBJ2-3; tentatively, D is TRBD2 (5 bases). V was pared by 0 bases and J by 1 base, with 9 bases between. The CDR3 totals 15 residues. Germline V gene lookup returns CDR1 SGHRS and CDR2 YFSETQ. CDR3 nucleotides: TGCGCCAGCAGCTTGGGGGCGGGCCGCACAGATACGCAGTATTTT. As protein: CASSLGAGRTDTQYF.

Of note for this clone: Other DNA sequences in the sample encode the same CDR3. The chain joins TRBV11-2 to TRBJ1-2; 8 bases are a match to TRBD1. This CDR3 is built from 16 residues. In germline, CDR1 is SGHAT, CDR2 FQNNGV. V was clipped by 5 bases and J by 5 bases; unmatched bases: 13. CDR3 protein: CASSTGGGQGAYGYTF. The CDR3 coding sequence is TGTGCCAGCAGCACAGGTGGAGGACAGGGCGCTTATGGCTACACCTTC.

This chain connects TRBV27 to TRBJ1-1; weak D call: TRBD1 (6 bases). V lost 4 bases and J 2 bases, leaving 17 bases between the germline ends. Germline-derived CDR1 and CDR2 are MNHEY and SMNVEV (reference sequence). The CDR3 is made up of 16 amino acids. The DNA for the CDR3 is TGTGCCAGCAGTTCTCGGACAGTTAGGAGCAACACTGAAGCTTTCTTT. As protein: CASSSRTVRSNTEAFF.

This sequence joins TRBV7-2 and TRBJ1-2, with a possible D match to TRBD1 (6 bases). The CDR3 sequence is 13 residues long. V dropped 6 bases and J dropped 12 bases, with 20 bases sitting between them. CDR1 is SGHTA, CDR2 FQGNSA, per germline. CDR3 coding DNA: TGTGCCAGCAGTGCCGGGACAACTATAACCCACACCTTC. The encoded protein is CASSAGTTITHTF. The full variable domain, rest sourced from reference TRBV7-2 and TRBJ1-2, is GAGVSQSPSNKVTEKGKDVELRCDPISGHTALYWYRQSLGQGLEFLIYFQGNSAPDKSGLPSDRFSAERTGGSVSTLTIQRTQQEDSAVYLCASSAGTTITHTFGSGTRLTVV.

This clone was detected a few times. V gene TRBV6-1 combines with J gene TRBJ1-2; D remains ambiguous. Trimming took 8 bases from V and 8 from J, leaving 12 bases between them. The CDR3 runs to 11 residues. Germline assignment: CDR1 MNHNS and CDR2 SASEGT. CDR3 in amino acids: CASGRPVGYTF. For the CDR3, the DNA is TGTGCCAGCGGGAGGCCTGTAGGCTACACCTTC.

This sequence joins TRBV12-5 and TRBJ2-2; 14 bases are a match to TRBD2. Germline values: CDR1 LGHNT, CDR2 FRNRAP. The CDR3 extends over 18 amino acids. V shed 5 bases and J 4 bases; nucleotides not matched to a gene: 9. The CDR3 nucleotides read TGTGCTAGTGGTCATGGGACTAGCGGGGGCTCGGCCACCGGGGAGCTGTTTTTT. Protein sequence: CASGHGTSGGSATGELFF. The full variable domain, in which reference TRBV12-5 and TRBJ2-2 provide the parts outside the CDR3, is DARVTQTPRHKVTEMGQEVTMRCQPILGHNTVFWYRQTMMQGLELLAYFRNRAPLDDSGMPKDRFSAEMPDATLATLKIQPSEPRDSAVYFCASGHGTSGGSATGELFFGEGSRLTVL.

The chain links TRBV11-2 to TRBJ2-5, with 9 positions matching TRBD2. The CDR3 covers 15 residues. Germline CDR1 is SGHAT and CDR2 is FQNNGV. J lost 6 bases, V lost 5 bases, and 10 bases had no gene match. In nucleotides, the CDR3 is TGTGCCAGCAGCCCGATAGCGGGAGACGGCAAGACCCAGTACTTC. Translating gives CASSPIAGDGKTQYF. Using reference TRBV11-2 and TRBJ2-5 for the parts outside the CDR3, the full variable domain is EAGVAQSPRYKIIEKRQSVAFWCNPISGHATLYWYQQILGQGPKLLIQFQNNGVVDDSQLPKDRFSAERLKGVDSTLKIQPAKLEDSAVYLCASSPIAGDGKTQYFGPGTRLLVL.